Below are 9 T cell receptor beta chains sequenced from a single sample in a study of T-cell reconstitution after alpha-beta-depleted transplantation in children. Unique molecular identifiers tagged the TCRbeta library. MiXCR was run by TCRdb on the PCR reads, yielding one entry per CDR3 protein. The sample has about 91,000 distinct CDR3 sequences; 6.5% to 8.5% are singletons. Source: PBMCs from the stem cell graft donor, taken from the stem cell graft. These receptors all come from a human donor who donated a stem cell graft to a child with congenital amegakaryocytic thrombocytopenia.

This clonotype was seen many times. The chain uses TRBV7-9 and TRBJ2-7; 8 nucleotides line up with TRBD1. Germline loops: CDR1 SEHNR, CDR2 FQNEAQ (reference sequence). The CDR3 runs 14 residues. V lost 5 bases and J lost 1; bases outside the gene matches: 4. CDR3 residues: CASSHRTGSYEQYF. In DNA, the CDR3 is TGTGCCAGCAGCCACCGGACAGGGTCCTACGAGCAGTACTTC.

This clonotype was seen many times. The CDR3 DNA follows: TGTGCCAGCAGCCCCACGGGGCGGAGAGGAGAGCTGTTTTTT. It encodes CASSPTGRRGELFF. The chain couples TRBV6-6 to TRBJ2-2, with D tentatively TRBD1 or TRBD2 (5 bases each). Germline V CDR1 and CDR2: MNHNY, SVGAGI (reference sequence). The CDR3 covers 14 residues. V was pared by 6 bases and J by 11 bases, with 19 bases between.

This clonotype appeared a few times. CDR3 nucleotide sequence: TGTGCCTGGGAGGGGCCCTGGGAAGCTAGCGGGGCTTACGAGCAGTACTTC. Its translation: CAWEGPWEASGAYEQYF. V gene TRBV30 combines with J gene TRBJ2-7; 9 bases agree with TRBD2. The ends lost 5 bases at V and 4 bases at J; junction bases unmatched: 18. Germline V lookup: CDR1 GTSNPN, CDR2 SVGIG (reference sequence). The length of the CDR3 is 17 residues.

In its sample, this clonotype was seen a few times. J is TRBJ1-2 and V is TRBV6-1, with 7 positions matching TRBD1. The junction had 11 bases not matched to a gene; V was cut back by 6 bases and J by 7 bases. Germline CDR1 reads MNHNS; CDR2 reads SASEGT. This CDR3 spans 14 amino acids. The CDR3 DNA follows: TGTGCCAGCAGCCCTATGACAGGGTGGGTTGGCTACACCTTC. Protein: CASSPMTGWVGYTF.

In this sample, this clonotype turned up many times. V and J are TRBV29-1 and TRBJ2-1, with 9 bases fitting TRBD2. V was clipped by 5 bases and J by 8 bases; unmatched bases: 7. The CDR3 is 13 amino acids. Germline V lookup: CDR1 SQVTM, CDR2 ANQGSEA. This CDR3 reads CSVQGTSFDEQFF. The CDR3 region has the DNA TGCAGCGTTCAGGGGACTAGCTTCGATGAGCAGTTCTTC.

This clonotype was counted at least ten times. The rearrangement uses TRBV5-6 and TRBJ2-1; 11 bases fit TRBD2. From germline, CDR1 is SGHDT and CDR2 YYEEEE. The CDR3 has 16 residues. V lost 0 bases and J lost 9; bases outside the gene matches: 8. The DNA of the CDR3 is TGTGCCAGCAGCTTGGGCCTAGCGGGAGGATATGGTGAGCAGTTCTTC. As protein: CASSLGLAGGYGEQFF. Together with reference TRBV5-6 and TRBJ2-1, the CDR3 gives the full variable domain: DAGVTQSPTHLIKTRGQQVTLRCSPKSGHDTVSWYQQALGQGPQFIFQYYEEEERQRGNFPDRFSGHQFPNYSSELNVNALLLGDSALYLCASSLGLAGGYGEQFFGPGTRLTVL.

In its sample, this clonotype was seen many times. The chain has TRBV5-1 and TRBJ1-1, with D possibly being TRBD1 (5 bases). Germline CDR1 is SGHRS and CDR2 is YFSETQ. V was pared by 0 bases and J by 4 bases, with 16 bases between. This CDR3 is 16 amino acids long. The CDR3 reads CASSLGFGVRGTEAFF. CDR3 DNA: TGCGCCAGCAGCTTGGGATTTGGGGTGAGGGGCACTGAAGCTTTCTTT.

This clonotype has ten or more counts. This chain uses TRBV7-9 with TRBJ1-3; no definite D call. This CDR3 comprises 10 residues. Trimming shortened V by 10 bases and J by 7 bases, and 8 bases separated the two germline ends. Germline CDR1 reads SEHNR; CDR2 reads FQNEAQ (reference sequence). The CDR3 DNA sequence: TGTGCCATCCGGGCTAACACCATATATTTT. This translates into CAIRANTIYF.

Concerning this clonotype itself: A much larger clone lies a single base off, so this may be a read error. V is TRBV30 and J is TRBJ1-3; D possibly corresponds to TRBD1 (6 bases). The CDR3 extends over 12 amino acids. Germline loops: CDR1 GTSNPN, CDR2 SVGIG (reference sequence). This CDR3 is CAGGTVGNNIYF. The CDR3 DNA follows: TGTGCCGGGGGCACTGTTGGAAACAACATATATTTT.